This T cell receptor beta chain was sequenced during a study of shared clonotypes between healthy human individuals. This CDR3 comprises 16 residues. The germline gives CDR1 SGHDT, CDR2 YYEEEE. Trimming removed 0 bases at V and 4 bases at J, with 16 bases between. As processed by the authors: In the immunoSEQ data, sequences were junction-only and lacked quality scores, so filtering differed. Clones were read by immunoSEQ multiplex PCR, and TCRdb kept only the in-frame ones, dropping some. V and J calls and clone size are those listed in that table; D and trimming were worked out from the DNA. The table includes 550,000 to 800,000 clones, less than 95% detected once. Remarks on this clone: The antigen is undetermined.

The study's findings and limits: Memory subsets generally showed lower estimated richness than naive subsets. The genetic and exposure-history diversity represented was limited by few donors.

The sample taken for sequencing was memory CD8+ T cells from PBMCs. The sample's subset: CD45RO+ cells pooled with CCR7-negative TemRA cells. The chain employs TRBV5-6 and TRBJ1-1; D unresolved. This receptor was identified in a man aged 18 to 30 in good health. Some clones in this sample may be carry-over from other donors' samples. The CDR3 sequence: CASSLEETSPFTEAFF. CDR3 nucleotide sequence: TGTGCCAGCAGCTTGGAGGAAACAAGCCCCTTCACTGAAGCTTTCTTT.